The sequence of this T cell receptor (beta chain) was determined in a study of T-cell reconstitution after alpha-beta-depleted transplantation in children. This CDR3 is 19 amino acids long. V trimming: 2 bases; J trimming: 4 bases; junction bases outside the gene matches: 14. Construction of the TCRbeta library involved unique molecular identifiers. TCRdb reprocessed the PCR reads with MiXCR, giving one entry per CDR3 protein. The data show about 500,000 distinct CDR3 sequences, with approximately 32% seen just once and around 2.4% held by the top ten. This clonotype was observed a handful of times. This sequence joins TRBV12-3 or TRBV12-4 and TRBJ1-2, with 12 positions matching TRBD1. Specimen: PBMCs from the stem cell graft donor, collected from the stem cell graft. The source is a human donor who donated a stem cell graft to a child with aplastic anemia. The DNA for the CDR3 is TGTGCCAGCAGTTTAAACTTTGGGGACAGGGGGCTTGCGGTCTATGGCTACACCTTC. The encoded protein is CASSLNFGDRGLAVYGYTF.